The count of the clone carrying this T cell receptor beta chain is one. Sample-barcoded 5' priming and a J-beta primer mix drove a second PCR of about 6 to 12 cycles. TCRdb fed the 5' RACE reads into MiXCR, producing one record per CDR3 protein. The table shows about 810,000 distinct CDR3 sequences, with about 34% occurring only once. This entry is derived from a study of blood T cells in healthy people across ages. The CDR3 is 13 amino acids. Germline CDR1 is SGHTA and CDR2 is FQGNSA. Trimming shortened V by 5 bases and J by 1 base, and 8 bases separated the two germline ends. This clonotype was obtained from a man between 18 and 29 years old in good health. Sequencing was performed on blood. V gene TRBV7-2 combines with J gene TRBJ2-5, with D unresolved. Here the CDR3 reads CASSVVSQETQYF. CDR3 DNA: TGTGCCAGCAGCGTAGTTTCCCAAGAGACCCAGTACTTC.